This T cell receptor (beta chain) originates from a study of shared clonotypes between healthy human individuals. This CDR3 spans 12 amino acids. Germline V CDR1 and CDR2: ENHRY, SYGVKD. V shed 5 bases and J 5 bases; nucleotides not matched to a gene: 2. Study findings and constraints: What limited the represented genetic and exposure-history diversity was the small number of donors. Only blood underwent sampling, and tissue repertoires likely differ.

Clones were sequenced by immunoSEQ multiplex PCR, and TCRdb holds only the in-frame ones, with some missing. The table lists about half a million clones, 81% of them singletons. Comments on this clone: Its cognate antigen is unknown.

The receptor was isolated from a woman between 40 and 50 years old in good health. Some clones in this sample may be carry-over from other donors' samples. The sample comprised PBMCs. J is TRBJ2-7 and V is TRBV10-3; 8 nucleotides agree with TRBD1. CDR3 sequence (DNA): TGTGCCATCAGTAAGGACAGGGACGAGCAGTACTTC. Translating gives CAISKDRDEQYF.